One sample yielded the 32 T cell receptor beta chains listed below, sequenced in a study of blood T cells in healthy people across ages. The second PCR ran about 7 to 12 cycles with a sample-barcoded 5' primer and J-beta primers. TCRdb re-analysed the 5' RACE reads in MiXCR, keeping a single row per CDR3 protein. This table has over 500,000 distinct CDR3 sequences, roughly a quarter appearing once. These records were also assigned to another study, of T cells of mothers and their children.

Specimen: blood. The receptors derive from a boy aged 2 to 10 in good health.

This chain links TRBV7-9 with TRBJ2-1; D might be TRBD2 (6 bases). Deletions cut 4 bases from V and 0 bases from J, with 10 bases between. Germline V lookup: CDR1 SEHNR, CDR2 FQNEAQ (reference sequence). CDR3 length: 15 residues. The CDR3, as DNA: TGTGCCAGCAGCTCGGTGGGACTCTCCTACAATGAGCAGTTCTTC. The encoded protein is CASSSVGLSYNEQFF.

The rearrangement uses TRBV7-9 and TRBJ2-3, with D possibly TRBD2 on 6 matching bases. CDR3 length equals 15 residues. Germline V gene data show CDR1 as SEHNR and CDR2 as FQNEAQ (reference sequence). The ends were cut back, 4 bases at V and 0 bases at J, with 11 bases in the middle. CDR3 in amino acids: CASSSRLESTDTQYF. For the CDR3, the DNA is TGTGCCAGCAGCTCCCGACTAGAGAGCACAGATACGCAGTATTTT.

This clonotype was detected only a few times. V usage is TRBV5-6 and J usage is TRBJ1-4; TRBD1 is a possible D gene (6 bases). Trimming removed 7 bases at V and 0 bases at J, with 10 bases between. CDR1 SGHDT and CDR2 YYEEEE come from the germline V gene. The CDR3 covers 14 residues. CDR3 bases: TGTGCCAGCGGTAGGGGGGCAACTAATGAAAAACTGTTTTTT. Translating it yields CASGRGATNEKLFF.

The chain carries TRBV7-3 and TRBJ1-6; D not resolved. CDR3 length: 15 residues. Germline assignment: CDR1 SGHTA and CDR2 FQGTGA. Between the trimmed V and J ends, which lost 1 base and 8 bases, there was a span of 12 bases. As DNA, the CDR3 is TGTGCCAGCAGCTTAATGGGCCAAGGAGATTCACCCCTCCACTTT. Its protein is CASSLMGQGDSPLHF.

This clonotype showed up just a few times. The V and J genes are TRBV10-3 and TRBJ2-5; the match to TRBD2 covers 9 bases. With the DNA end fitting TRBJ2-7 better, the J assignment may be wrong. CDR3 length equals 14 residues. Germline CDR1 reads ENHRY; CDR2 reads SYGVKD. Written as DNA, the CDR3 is TGTGCCATCAGCAGACTAGCGGAGGGGATCGAGCAGTACTTC. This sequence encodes CAISRLAEGIEQYF.

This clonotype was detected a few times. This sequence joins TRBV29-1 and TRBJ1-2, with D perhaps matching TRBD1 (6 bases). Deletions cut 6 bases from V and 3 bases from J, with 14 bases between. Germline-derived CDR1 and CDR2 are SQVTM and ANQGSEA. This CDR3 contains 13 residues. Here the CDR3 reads CSVSGGEDYGYTF. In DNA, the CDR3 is TGCAGCGTCTCTGGGGGCGAAGACTATGGCTACACCTTC.

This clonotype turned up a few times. The CDR3 nucleotides are TGTGCCAGCAGCGTAGAGGGCGGGAGTGGCACCGGGGAGCTGTTTTTT. The encoded protein is CASSVEGGSGTGELFF. This chain links TRBV9 with TRBJ2-2; 7 bases are shared with TRBD2. The V and J ends lost 0 bases and 4 bases, in that order; junction bases with no gene match: 6. Per the germline V gene, CDR1 is SGDLS and CDR2 is YYNGEE. The CDR3 is made up of 16 amino acids. The whole variable domain, remainder taken from reference TRBV9 and TRBJ2-2, is DSGVTQTPKHLITATGQRVTLRCSPRSGDLSVYWYQQSLDQGLQFLIQYYNGEERAKGNILERFSAQQFPDLHSELNLSSLELGDSALYFCASSVEGGSGTGELFFGEGSRLTVL.

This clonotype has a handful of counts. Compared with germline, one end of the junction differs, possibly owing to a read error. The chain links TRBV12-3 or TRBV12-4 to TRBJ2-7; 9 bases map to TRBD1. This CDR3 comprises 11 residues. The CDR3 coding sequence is TGTGCCAGCAGCCCACGGGACAGGGAGGCCTTC. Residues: CASSPRDREAF.

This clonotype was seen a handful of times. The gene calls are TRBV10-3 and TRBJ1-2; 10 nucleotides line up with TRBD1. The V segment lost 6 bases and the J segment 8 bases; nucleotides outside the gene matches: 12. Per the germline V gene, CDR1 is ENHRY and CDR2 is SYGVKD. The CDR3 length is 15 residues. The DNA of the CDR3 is TGTGCCATCAGGGAGACCGGGACAGGGGTCCGCGGCTACACCTTC. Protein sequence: CAIRETGTGVRGYTF.

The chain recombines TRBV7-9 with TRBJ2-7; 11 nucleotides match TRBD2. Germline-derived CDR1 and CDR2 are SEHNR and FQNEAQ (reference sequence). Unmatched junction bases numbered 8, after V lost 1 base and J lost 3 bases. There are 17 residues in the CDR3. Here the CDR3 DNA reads TGTGCCAGCAGCTTAGTAGACGATGGACTAGCGGGCTACGAGCAGTACTTC. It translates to CASSLVDDGLAGYEQYF.

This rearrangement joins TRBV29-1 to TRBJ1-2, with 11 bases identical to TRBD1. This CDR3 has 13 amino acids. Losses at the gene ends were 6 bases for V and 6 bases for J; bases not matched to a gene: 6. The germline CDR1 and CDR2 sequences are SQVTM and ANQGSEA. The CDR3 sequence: CSVLPGQGDGYTF. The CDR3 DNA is TGCAGCGTCCTTCCGGGACAGGGGGATGGCTACACCTTC.

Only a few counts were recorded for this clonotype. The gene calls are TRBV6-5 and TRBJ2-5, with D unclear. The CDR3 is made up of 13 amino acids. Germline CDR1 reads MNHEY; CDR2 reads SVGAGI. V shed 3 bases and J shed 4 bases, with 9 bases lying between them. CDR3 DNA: TGTGCCAGCAGTTATTTCTCCGGAGAGACCCAGTACTTC. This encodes CASSYFSGETQYF.

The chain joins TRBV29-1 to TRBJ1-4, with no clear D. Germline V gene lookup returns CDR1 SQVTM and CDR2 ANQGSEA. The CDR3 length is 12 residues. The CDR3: CGCISTNEKLFF. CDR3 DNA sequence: TGCGGATGTATATCAACTAATGAAAAACTGTTTTTT. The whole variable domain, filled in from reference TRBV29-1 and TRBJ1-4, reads SAVISQKPSRDICQRGTSLTIQCQVDSQVTMMFWYRQQPGQSLTLIATANQGSEATYESGFVIDKFPISRPNLTFSTLTVSNMSPEDSSIYLCGCISTNEKLFFGSGTQLSVL.

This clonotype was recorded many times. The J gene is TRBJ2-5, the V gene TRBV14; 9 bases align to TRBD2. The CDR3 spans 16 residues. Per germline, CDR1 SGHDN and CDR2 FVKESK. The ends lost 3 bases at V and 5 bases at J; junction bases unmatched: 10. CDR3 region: CASSHWRGGPVETQYF. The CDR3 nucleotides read TGTGCCAGCAGCCATTGGCGGGGGGGCCCAGTTGAGACCCAGTACTTC.

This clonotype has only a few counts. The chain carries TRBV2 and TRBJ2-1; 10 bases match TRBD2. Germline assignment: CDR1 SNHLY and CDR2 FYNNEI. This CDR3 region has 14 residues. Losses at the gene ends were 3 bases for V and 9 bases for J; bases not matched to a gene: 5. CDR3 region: CASSDSGGIGEQFF. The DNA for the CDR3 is TGTGCCAGCAGTGATAGCGGGGGGATCGGTGAGCAGTTCTTC.

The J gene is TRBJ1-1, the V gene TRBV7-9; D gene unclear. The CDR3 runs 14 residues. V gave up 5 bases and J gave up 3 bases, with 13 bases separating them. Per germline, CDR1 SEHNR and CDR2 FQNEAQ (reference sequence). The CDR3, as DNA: TGTGCCAGCAGCCCTGCCCTGGGGTACACTGAAGCTTTCTTT. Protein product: CASSPALGYTEAFF.

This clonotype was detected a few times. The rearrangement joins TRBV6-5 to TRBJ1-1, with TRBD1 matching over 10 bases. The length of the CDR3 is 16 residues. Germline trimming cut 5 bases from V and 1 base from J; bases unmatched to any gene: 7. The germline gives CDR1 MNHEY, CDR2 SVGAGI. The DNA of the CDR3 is TGTGCCAGCAGTAACCGGGACAGGGGCCCGAACACTGAAGCTTTCTTT. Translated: CASSNRDRGPNTEAFF.

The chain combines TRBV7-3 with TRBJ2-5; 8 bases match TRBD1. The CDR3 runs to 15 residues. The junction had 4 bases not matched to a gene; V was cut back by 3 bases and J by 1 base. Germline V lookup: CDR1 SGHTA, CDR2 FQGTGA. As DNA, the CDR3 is TGTGCCAGCAGCTTTTCGGGACAGGTCCAAGAGACCCAGTACTTC. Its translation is CASSFSGQVQETQYF.

CDR3: CASSLQREGRLNEQFF. DNA of the CDR3: TGTGCCAGCAGCTTACAGCGGGAGGGCCGGTTGAATGAGCAGTTCTTC. The chain couples TRBV7-9 to TRBJ2-1, with 10 nucleotides matching TRBD2. This CDR3 has 16 amino acids. The V and J ends lost 2 bases and 7 bases, in that order; junction bases with no gene match: 8. CDR1 is SEHNR and CDR2 is FQNEAQ in the germline V gene (reference sequence).

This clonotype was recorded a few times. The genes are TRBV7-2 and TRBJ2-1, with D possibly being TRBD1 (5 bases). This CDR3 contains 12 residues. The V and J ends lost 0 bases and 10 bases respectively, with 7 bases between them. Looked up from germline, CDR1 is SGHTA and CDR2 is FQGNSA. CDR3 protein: CASSLAQGEQFF. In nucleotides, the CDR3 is TGTGCCAGCAGCTTAGCCCAGGGCGAGCAGTTCTTC.

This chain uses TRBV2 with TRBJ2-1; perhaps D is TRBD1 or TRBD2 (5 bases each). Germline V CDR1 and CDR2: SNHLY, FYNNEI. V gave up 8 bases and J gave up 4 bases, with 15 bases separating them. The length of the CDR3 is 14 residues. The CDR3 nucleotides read TGTGCCAGCGGCACCGGGACCCCTTACAATGAGCAGTTCTTC. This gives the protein CASGTGTPYNEQFF.

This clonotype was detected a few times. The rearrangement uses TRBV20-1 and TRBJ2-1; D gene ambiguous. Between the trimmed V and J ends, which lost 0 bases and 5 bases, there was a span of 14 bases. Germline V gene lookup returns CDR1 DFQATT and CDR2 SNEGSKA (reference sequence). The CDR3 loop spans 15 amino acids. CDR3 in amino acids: CSARDLGISNNEQFF. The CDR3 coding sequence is TGCAGTGCTAGAGATCTGGGGATTTCAAACAATGAGCAGTTCTTC.

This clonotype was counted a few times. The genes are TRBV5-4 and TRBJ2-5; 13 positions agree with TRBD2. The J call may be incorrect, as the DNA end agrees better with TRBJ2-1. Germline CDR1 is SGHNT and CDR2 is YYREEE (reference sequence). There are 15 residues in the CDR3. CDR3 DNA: TGTGCCAGCAGCTTTGGACTAGCGGGAGTGGACGAGCAGTTCTTC. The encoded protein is CASSFGLAGVDEQFF.

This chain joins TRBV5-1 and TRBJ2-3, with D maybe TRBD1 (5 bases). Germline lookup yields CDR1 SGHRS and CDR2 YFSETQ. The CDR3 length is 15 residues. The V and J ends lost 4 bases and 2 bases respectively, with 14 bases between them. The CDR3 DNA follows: TGCGCCAGCAGCCCGACGCTAGGGGACACAGATACGCAGTATTTT. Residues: CASSPTLGDTDTQYF.

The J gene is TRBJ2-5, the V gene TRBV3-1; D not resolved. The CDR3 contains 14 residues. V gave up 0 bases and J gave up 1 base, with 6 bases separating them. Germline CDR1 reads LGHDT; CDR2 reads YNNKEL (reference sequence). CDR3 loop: CASSQDAVQETQYF. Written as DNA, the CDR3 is TGTGCCAGCAGCCAAGATGCTGTCCAAGAGACCCAGTACTTC.

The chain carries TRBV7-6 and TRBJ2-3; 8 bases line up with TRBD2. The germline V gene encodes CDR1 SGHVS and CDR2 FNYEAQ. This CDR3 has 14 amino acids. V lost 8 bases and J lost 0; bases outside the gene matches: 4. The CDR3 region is CASAPGGSTDTQYF. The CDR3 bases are TGTGCCAGCGCCCCGGGGGGGAGCACAGATACGCAGTATTTT.

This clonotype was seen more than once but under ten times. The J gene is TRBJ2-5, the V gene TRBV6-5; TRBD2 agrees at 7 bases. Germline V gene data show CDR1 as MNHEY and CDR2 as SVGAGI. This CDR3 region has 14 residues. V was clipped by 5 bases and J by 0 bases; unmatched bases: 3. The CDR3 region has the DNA TGTGCCAGCAGTGGCGGGACTAACCAAGAGACCCAGTACTTC. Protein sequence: CASSGGTNQETQYF.

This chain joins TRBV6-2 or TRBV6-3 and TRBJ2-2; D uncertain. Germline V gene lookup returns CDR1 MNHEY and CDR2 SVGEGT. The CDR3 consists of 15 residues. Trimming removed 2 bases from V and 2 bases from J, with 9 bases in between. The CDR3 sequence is CASSYDTKNTGELFF. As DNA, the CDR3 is TGTGCCAGCAGTTACGACACAAAAAACACCGGGGAGCTGTTTTTT.

CDR3 amino acids: CSAARGTSRYNEQFF. CDR3 bases: TGCAGTGCAGCTAGAGGGACTAGCAGATACAATGAGCAGTTCTTC. V usage is TRBV20-1 and J usage is TRBJ2-1, with 9 bases that match TRBD2. CDR1 and CDR2 (germline): DFQATT, SNEGSKA (reference sequence). Trimming cost V 6 bases and J 4 bases; bases outside gene matches: 10. The CDR3 loop spans 15 amino acids.

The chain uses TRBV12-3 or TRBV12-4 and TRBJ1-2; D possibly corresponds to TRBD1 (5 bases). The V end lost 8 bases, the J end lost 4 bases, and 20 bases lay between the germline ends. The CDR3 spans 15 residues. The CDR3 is CASALPRVEGYGYTF. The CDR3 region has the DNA TGTGCCAGCGCCCTGCCCAGGGTAGAAGGCTATGGCTACACCTTC.

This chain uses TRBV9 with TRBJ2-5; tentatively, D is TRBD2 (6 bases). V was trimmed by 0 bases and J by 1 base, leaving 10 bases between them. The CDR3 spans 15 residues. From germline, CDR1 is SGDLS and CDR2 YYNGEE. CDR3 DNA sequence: TGTGCCAGCAGCGTAGTAGCCGGGAGCCAAGAGACCCAGTACTTC. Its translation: CASSVVAGSQETQYF. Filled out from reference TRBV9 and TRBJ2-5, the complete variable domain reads DSGVTQTPKHLITATGQRVTLRCSPRSGDLSVYWYQQSLDQGLQFLIQYYNGEERAKGNILERFSAQQFPDLHSELNLSSLELGDSALYFCASSVVAGSQETQYFGPGTRLLVL.

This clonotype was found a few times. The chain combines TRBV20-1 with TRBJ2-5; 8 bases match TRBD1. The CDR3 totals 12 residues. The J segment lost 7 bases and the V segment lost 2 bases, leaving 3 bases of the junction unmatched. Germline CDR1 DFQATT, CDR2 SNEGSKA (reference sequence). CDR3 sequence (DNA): TGCAGTGCTAGAACAGGGGGAGGGACCCAGTACTTC. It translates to CSARTGGGTQYF.